The 2 T cell receptor beta chains below all came from one sample that was sequenced in a study of cytomegalovirus exposure and HLA in healthy donors. Measured with immunoSEQ multiplex PCR; TCRdb has only the in-frame clones, and not every one. Among 60,000 to 90,000 clones listed, around 94% were seen once. Material: PBMCs. All receptors derive from a woman aged 18-29 years in good health and CMV-seronegative.

The V gene is TRBV5-1, the J gene TRBJ2-7; 9 bases match TRBD1. Germline V gene lookup returns CDR1 SGHRS and CDR2 YFSETQ. Trimming took 0 bases from V and 3 from J; bases not matched to a gene: 10. This CDR3 has 17 amino acids. The CDR3 spells CASSLGNTGTGNYEQYF. CDR3 sequence (DNA): TGCGCCAGCAGCTTGGGAAACACCGGGACAGGGAACTACGAGCAGTACTTC.

The chain has TRBV28 and TRBJ2-1, with unresolved D. Germline V gives CDR1 MDHEN, CDR2 SYDVKM. The CDR3 covers 10 residues. Trimming shortened V by 6 bases and J by 8 bases, and 5 bases separated the two germline ends. In nucleotides, the CDR3 is TGTGCCAGCAGACATCATGAGCAGTTCTTC. It yields the protein CASRHHEQFF.